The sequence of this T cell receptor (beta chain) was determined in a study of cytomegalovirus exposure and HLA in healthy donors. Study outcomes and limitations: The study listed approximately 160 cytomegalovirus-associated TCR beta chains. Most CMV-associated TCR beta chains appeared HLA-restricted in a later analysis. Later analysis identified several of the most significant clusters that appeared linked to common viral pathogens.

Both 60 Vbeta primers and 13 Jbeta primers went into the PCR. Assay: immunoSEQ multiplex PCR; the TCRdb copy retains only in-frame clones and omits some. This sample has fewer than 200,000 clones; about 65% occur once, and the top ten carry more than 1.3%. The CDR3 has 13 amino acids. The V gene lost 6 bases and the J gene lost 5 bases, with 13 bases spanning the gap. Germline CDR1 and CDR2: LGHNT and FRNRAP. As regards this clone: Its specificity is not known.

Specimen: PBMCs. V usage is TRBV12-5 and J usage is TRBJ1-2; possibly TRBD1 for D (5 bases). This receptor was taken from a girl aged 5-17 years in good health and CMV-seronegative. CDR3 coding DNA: TGTGCTAGTGGCCTGACGGGGGGATATGGCTACACCTTC. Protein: CASGLTGGYGYTF.